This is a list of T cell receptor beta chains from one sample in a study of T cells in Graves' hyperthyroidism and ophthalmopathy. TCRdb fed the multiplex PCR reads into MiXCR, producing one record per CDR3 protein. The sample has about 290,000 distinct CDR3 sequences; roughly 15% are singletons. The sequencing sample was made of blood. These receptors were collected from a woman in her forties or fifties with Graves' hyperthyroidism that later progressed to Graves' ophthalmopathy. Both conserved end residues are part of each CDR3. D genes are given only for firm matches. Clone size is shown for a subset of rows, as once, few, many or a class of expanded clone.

cdr3_nt: TGCAGTGCCGCGATAACAGGGGGCGACGGCTACACCTTC; cdr3_aa: CSAAITGGDGYTF; d_call: TRBD1; clone_size: many; j_call: TRBJ1-2; v_call: TRBV20-1
cdr3_nt: TGTGCCAGCATGCCCCAGGGCAGGAATGAGCAGTTCTTC; cdr3_aa: CASMPQGRNEQFF; d_call: -; clone_size: many; j_call: TRBJ2-1; v_call: TRBV25-1
cdr3_nt: TGTGCCAGCGGGTTGGGCGGCTCCTACAATGAGCAGTTCTTC; cdr3_aa: CASGLGGSYNEQFF; d_call: -; clone_size: many; j_call: TRBJ2-1; v_call: TRBV2
cdr3_nt: TGTGCCAGCAGCCTACCGACAGGCCTCTACGAGCAGTACTTC; cdr3_aa: CASSLPTGLYEQYF; d_call: -; clone_size: many; j_call: TRBJ2-7; v_call: TRBV12-3/TRBV12-4
cdr3_nt: TGTGCCAGCTCTCCGGACAGTAGGGAGCAGTACTTC; cdr3_aa: CASSPDSREQYF; d_call: -; clone_size: many; j_call: TRBJ2-7; v_call: TRBV18
cdr3_nt: TGTGCCAGCAGTTCCTCTCATAGTCCGACAGATACGCAGTATTTT; cdr3_aa: CASSSSHSPTDTQYF; d_call: -; clone_size: many; j_call: TRBJ2-3; v_call: TRBV28
cdr3_nt: TGTGCCAGCAGCTTAGGCGGGGTGCGTTACAATGAGCAGTTCTTC; cdr3_aa: CASSLGGVRYNEQFF; d_call: -; clone_size: many; j_call: TRBJ2-1; v_call: TRBV11-2
cdr3_nt: TGTGCCAGCAGGGGACATACGAACACTGAAGCTTTCTTT; cdr3_aa: CASRGHTNTEAFF; d_call: -; clone_size: -; j_call: TRBJ1-1; v_call: TRBV25-1
cdr3_nt: TGTGCCAGCAGCCCGGGAGTGTTCGCAGATACGCAGTATTTT; cdr3_aa: CASSPGVFADTQYF; d_call: -; clone_size: many; j_call: TRBJ2-3; v_call: TRBV13
cdr3_nt: TGTGCCAGCAGTTACACGAGACAGGGATACGGCTACACCTTC; cdr3_aa: CASSYTRQGYGYTF; d_call: TRBD1; clone_size: many; j_call: TRBJ1-2; v_call: TRBV6-6
cdr3_nt: TGTGCCAGCAACGCCGAAAGCAAGCAGTACTTC; cdr3_aa: CASNAESKQYF; d_call: -; clone_size: many; j_call: TRBJ2-7; v_call: TRBV6-1
cdr3_nt: TGTGCCAGCAGCCAAGTGAGGGCCGGGGAGCTGTTTTTT; cdr3_aa: CASSQVRAGELFF; d_call: -; clone_size: many; j_call: TRBJ2-2; v_call: TRBV3-1
cdr3_nt: TGTGCCTGGAGTCCCGGGACTAGCTTCTACGAGCAGTACTTC; cdr3_aa: CAWSPGTSFYEQYF; d_call: TRBD2; clone_size: many; j_call: TRBJ2-7; v_call: TRBV30
cdr3_nt: TGCAGTGCCCGGACAGCCGACACAGATACGCAGTATTTT; cdr3_aa: CSARTADTDTQYF; d_call: -; clone_size: many; j_call: TRBJ2-3; v_call: TRBV20-1